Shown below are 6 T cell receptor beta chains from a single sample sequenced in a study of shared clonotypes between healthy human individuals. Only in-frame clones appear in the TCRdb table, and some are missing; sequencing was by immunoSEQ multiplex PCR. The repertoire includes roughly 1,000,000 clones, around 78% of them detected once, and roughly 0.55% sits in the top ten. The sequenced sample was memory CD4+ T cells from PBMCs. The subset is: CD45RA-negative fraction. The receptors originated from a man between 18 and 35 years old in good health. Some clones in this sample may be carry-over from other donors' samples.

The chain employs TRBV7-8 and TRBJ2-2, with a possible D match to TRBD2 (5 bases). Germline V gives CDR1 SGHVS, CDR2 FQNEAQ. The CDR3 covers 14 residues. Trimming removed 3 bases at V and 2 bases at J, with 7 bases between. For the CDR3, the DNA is TGTGCCAGCAGCTTTCTAGCTAACACCGGGGAGCTGTTTTTT. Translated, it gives CASSFLANTGELFF.

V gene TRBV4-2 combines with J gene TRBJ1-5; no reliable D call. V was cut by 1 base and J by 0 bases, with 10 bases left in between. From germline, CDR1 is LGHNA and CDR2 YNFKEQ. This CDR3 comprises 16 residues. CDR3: CASSQAVGNSNQPQHF. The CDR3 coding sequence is TGTGCCAGCAGCCAAGCGGTAGGAAATAGCAATCAGCCCCAGCATTTT.

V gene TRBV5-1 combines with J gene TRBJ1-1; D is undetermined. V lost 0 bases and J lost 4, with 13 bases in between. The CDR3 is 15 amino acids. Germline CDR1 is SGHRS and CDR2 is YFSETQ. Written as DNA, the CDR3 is TGCGCCAGCAGCTTGGAGGGTCGGGCTTCCACTGAAGCTTTCTTT. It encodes CASSLEGRASTEAFF.

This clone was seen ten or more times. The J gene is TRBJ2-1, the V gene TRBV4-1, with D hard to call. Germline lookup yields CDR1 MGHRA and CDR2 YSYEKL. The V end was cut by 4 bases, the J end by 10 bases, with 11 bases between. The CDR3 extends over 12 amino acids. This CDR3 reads CASSPLRGEQFF. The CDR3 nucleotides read TGCGCCAGCAGCCCCTTACGCGGCGAGCAGTTCTTC.

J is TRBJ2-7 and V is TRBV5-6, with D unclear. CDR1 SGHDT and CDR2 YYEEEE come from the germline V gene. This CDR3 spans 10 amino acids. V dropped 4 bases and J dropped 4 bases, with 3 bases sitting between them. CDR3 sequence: CASSVYEQYF. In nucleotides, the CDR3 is TGTGCCAGCAGCGTTTACGAGCAGTACTTC.

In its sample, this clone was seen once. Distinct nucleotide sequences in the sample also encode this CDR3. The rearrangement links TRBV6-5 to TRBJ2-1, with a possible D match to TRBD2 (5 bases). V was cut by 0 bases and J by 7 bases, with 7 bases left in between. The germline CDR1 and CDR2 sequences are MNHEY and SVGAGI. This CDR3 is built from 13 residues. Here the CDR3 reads CASSYSRGNEQFF. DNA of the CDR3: TGTGCCAGCAGTTACTCCCGGGGAAATGAGCAGTTCTTC.